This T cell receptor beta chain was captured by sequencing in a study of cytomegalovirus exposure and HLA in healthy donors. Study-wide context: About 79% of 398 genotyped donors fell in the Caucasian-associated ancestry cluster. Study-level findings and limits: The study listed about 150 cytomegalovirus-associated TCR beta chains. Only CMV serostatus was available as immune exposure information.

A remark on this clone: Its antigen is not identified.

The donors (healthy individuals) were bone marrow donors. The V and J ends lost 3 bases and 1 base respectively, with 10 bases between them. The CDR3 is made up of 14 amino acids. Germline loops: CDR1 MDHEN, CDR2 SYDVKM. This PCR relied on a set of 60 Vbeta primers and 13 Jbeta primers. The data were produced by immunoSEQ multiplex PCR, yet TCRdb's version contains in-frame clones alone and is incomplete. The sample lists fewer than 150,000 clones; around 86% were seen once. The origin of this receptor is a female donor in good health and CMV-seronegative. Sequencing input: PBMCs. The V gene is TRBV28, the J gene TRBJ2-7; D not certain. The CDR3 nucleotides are TGTGCCAGCAGTTTCCGAGGAGTTTCCTACGAGCAGTACTTC. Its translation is CASSFRGVSYEQYF.